Each of the 11 T cell receptor beta chains below was sequenced from the same sample in a study of blood T cell repertoires in COVID-19. The repertoire was sequenced with immunoSEQ multiplex PCR; TCRdb's copy has only in-frame clones and lacks some. Of roughly 40,000 clones in the sample, roughly 88% were seen once. Input material: peripheral blood. The receptors derive from an older woman with acute or convalescent COVID-19.

J is TRBJ1-5 and V is TRBV6-5, with 7 bases matching TRBD1. Per germline, CDR1 MNHEY and CDR2 SVGAGI. J gave up 3 bases and V 7 bases, and 6 bases lay outside the gene matches. CDR3 size: 14 residues. The CDR3 loop reads CASTTGVNNQPQHF. For the CDR3, the DNA is TGTGCCAGCACCACAGGGGTGAACAATCAGCCCCAGCATTTT.

This rearrangement joins TRBV6-5 to TRBJ2-7; D perhaps matches TRBD2 (7 bases). Germline loops: CDR1 MNHEY, CDR2 SVGAGI. This CDR3 contains 13 residues. Trimming left V 10 bases short and J 6 bases short, with 19 bases between. The CDR3, as DNA: TGTGCCACGAGGGGGGGGTACGGGCGCGAGCAGTACGTC. This translates into CATRGGYGREQYV.

This clone has just one count. CDR3 in DNA: TGTGCCTGGACCCCCGCGAAAGAGACCCAGTACTTC. This encodes CAWTPAKETQYF. The chain joins TRBV30 to TRBJ2-5; D not certain. V was shortened by 4 bases and J by 3 bases, with 9 bases between the two germline ends. The CDR3 totals 12 residues. CDR1 GTSNPN and CDR2 SVGIG come from the germline V gene (reference sequence).

This rearrangement joins TRBV27 to TRBJ1-2; 9 bases map to TRBD1. The CDR3 has 13 residues. The germline CDR1 and CDR2 sequences are MNHEY and SMNVEV (reference sequence). J gave up 2 bases and V 5 bases, and 0 bases lay outside the gene matches. CDR3 in amino acids: CASSGTGNYGYTF. In nucleotides, the CDR3 is TGTGCCAGCAGTGGGACAGGGAACTATGGCTACACCTTC.

This chain joins TRBV6-5 and TRBJ1-5; 8 positions match TRBD1. The CDR3 is made up of 15 amino acids. CDR1 is MNHEY, CDR2 SVGAGI, per germline. The J segment lost 2 bases and the V segment lost 5 bases, leaving 5 bases of the junction unmatched. The CDR3 here is CASSPMGQGNQPQHF. In nucleotides, the CDR3 is TGTGCCAGCAGTCCGATGGGACAGGGCAATCAGCCCCAGCATTTT.

V usage is TRBV3-1 (or the pseudogene TRBV3-2) and J usage is TRBJ2-1; the D gene is possibly TRBD2 (6 bases). The CDR3 loop spans 18 amino acids. Germline V gene lookup returns CDR1 LGHDT and CDR2 YNNKEL (reference sequence). Between the trimmed V and J ends, which lost 1 base and 4 bases, there was a span of 20 bases. The CDR3 DNA reads as TGTGCCAGCAGCCAAGCCCCCCCCGGGCGGGGTAGTTACAATGAGCAGTTCTTC. It codes for CASSQAPPGRGSYNEQFF.

This rearrangement joins TRBV15 to TRBJ2-1; tentatively, D is TRBD1 (5 bases). This CDR3 comprises 15 residues. Between the trimmed V and J ends, which lost 5 bases and 7 bases, there was a span of 18 bases. The V gene's germline CDR1 is LNHNV and CDR2 YYDKDF (reference sequence). The CDR3 reads CATSLKDGAFNEQFF. The CDR3 DNA reads as TGTGCCACCAGCTTGAAGGATGGGGCATTTAATGAGCAGTTCTTC.

The V and J genes are TRBV6-5 and TRBJ1-6; D ambiguous. Deletions cut 6 bases from V and 8 bases from J, with 14 bases between. There are 14 residues in the CDR3. The V gene's germline CDR1 is MNHEY and CDR2 SVGAGI. CDR3: CASRLESLYSPLHF. CDR3 nucleotides: TGTGCCAGCAGATTAGAGTCCTTATATTCACCCCTCCACTTT.

The gene calls are TRBV6-4 and TRBJ1-6, with 7 bases lining up with TRBD1. J lost 10 bases, V lost 6 bases, and 9 bases had no gene match. The CDR3 totals 14 residues. The V gene's germline CDR1 is MRHNA and CDR2 SNTAGT. The CDR3, as DNA: TGTGCCAGCAGCCCGACAGAAGGGGGCTCACCCCTCCACTTT. Its protein product is CASSPTEGGSPLHF.

The chain recombines TRBV7-2 with TRBJ2-5; 11 bases line up with TRBD2. The CDR3 loop spans 18 amino acids. The germline gives CDR1 SGHTA, CDR2 FQGNSA. The V gene end was trimmed by 0 bases and the J gene end by 1 base; junction bases not matched to a gene: 7. The CDR3 loop reads CASSLALLLAGAQETQYF. CDR3 DNA sequence: TGTGCCAGCAGCTTAGCCTTGTTACTAGCGGGGGCCCAAGAGACCCAGTACTTC.

This clone was picked up a small number of times. The chain joins TRBV18 to TRBJ2-1; TRBD2 matches 8 bases. The J segment lost 4 bases and the V segment lost 3 bases, leaving 2 bases of the junction unmatched. Germline V gene data show CDR1 as KGHSH and CDR2 as LQKENI. The CDR3 totals 14 residues. The CDR3 protein is CASSPTSEYNEQFF. The CDR3 coding sequence is TGTGCCAGCTCACCGACTAGCGAATACAATGAGCAGTTCTTC.